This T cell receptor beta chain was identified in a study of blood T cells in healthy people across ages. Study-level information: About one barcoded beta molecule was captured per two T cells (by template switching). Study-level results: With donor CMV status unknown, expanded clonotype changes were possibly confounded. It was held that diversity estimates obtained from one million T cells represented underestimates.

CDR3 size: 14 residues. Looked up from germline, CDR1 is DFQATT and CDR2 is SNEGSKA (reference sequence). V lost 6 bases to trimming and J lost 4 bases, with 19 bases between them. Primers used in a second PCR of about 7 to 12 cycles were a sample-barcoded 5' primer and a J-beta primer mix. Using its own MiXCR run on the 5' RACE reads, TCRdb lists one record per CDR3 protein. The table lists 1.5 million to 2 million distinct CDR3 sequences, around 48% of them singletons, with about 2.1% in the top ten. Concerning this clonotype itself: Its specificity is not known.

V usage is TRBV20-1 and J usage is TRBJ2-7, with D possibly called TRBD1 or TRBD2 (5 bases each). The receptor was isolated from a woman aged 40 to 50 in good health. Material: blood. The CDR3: CSARRGPRVYEQYF. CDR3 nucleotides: TGCAGTGCCAGAAGGGGACCTAGGGTTTACGAGCAGTACTTC.